Given below is one T cell receptor (beta chain) in context. Its antigen is currently not known. One base away there is no much larger clone; base qualities are not given. The cohort consisted of 666 healthy bone marrow donors. Cohort members were all nominally healthy when sampled, although unrecorded immune exposures were likely present. The donor tested CMV seropositive and was one of the 289 seropositive cohort members. A peripheral blood sample was collected from each donor, and TCR beta sequencing was performed on peripheral blood mononuclear cells. The Qiagen DNeasy Blood Extraction Kit was used to extract genomic DNA from the blood cell samples. The record originates from a study of cytomegalovirus exposure and HLA in healthy donors (dated by TCRdb to 2016 to 2017). Context from the whole study: According to an earlier analysis of around 600 of the donors, 200 million or so T cells yielded 95 million to 140 million unique TCR beta sequences and more than 250 Gb of sequence data. The number of donors typed differed by locus, with roughly 620-630 for A, B, C, DRB1 and DQB1, 522 for DQA1, over 600 for DPA1, and over 400 for DPB1. An earlier analysis of 587 of the donors used high-throughput TCR beta sequencing to judge whether each TCR beta V gene segment behaved as functional or pseudogenic. Rather than using new phenotypic data, the later analysis identified candidate immune exposures from TCR beta sequences and from how often those sequences occurred across donors. Class I and class II HLA loci were covered by the typing at four-digit resolution. Genome-wide SNP genotypes for about 60% of the 666 donors were used in a later genetic analysis, which treated that subset as a discovery cohort. An early release covering just under 650 HLA-typed donors comprised about 290 gigabases of sequencing data and tens of millions of unique TCR sequences. The study aimed to test whether cataloging public T cell receptors could reveal signatures of past pathogen exposure. The study combined high-throughput TCR immunosequencing, statistical association of individual TCRs with disease status, and machine learning to predict cytomegalovirus infection status. Along with the approximately 700-subject first cohort, a separate validation cohort of over a hundred different subjects was used. Among the roughly 390 genotyped donors, around 81% belonged to the genetic ancestry cluster associated with self-reported Caucasian donors. Roughly 5 DR-DQ haplotypes were handled as single units for association and clustering because linkage in the cohort was strong. The study profiled the T cell repertoires of under 850 subjects by immunosequencing and related them to cytomegalovirus serostatus. A later analysis re-examined previously published TCR beta repertoires from hundreds of donors and added high-resolution HLA genotyping to investigate patterns of TCR occurrence. Donor age, sex, ethnicity and CMV serostatus were compiled alongside the repertoire data. All discovery cohort repertoires had been generated using a single sequencing platform. Among about 360 genotyped donors of the cohort, an average of about 240,000 unique TCR beta nucleotide sequences were sequenced per donor, around 20% of them non-productive. What the research found in general, with its limitations: A few of the identified cytomegalovirus-associated TCR beta chains were confirmed in vitro to be specific for cytomegalovirus antigens. Assigning TCR associations to individual alleles was difficult when HLA alleles, especially DR and DQ, strongly co-occurred. The study listed approximately 160 TCR beta chains as associated with cytomegalovirus. In a later analysis, HLA-associated TCR beta chains were found to be more clonally expanded and to have lower generation probabilities than equally common non-associated chains. Because some donors lacked HLA typing at each locus, the association tests relied only on the typed subset. The only immune exposure information available for the cohort was CMV serostatus. Correlated functional status among segregating V segments might be attributable to linkage disequilibrium, but an unknown experimental factor could not be ruled out. Because the 87-base-pair reads could not distinguish some IMGT-functional V segments, including TRBV6-2 and TRBV6-3, those segments were excluded. A later analysis found that most CMV-associated TCR beta chains appeared HLA-restricted, with HLA associations seemingly driven largely by CMV exposure. In a later genetic analysis, a missense DCLRE1C variant was associated with V-gene and J-gene trimming of TCR beta chains, and the association was replicated in an independent cohort. According to a later analysis, TCR association rates differed among HLA loci, with DRB1 alleles showing the most associated TCRs and HLA-C alleles showing the fewest. The cohort was sequenced for TCR beta chains only, and without alpha or paired-chain data the features that could be detected were limited. A further reported finding was that TCR beta sequences accurately predicted the HLA-A and HLA-B alleles for most subjects in the first cohort. A cluster of highly shared sequence variants was judged likely to represent a technical artifact of the sequencing pipeline. In a later analysis, 15,000 to 20,000 TCR beta sequences were associated with specific HLA alleles at a false discovery rate of 0.05. In an earlier analysis of some 640 of the donors, most TCR beta V segments were observed in productive rearrangements about 87% or about 30% of the time, broadly matching IMGT annotations. The authors suggested that the approach could potentially be extended to other disease states and immunological phenotypes. Several of the top co-occurrence clusters appeared to be linked to parvovirus B19, influenza, CMV and Epstein-Barr virus, according to a later analysis. While some public TCRs were present in many individuals, most TCR sequences turned up only very rarely across donors. The earlier analysis of 587 of the donors excluded some 15 rarely observed V segments, including chromosome 9 orphons, because counts were too low. The classifier was reported to diagnose cytomegalovirus status with high specificity and sensitivity in both the original and validation cohorts. Presence/absence analyses assumed roughly uniform sequencing depth across donors, an assumption that may not hold. Compared with the roughly 670-donor mean, donors in an Asian-associated ancestry cluster had fewer N-insertions in productive TCRs, according to a later genetic analysis.

V was cut back by 0 bases and J by 1 base, leaving a gap of 10 bases between them. The CDR1 and CDR2 encoded by the germline V gene are SGHRS and YFSETQ. Inclusive of the bounding cysteine and phenylalanine, the CDR3 is 15 residues long. The sequence is cut down to CDR3 DNA, 45 bases in frame from base 1. Library creation used the immunoSEQ multiplex PCR assay. For the multiplex PCR, a mixture combining 60 forward primers for TCR Vbeta segments and 13 reverse primers for TCR Jbeta segments was used. The CDR3 region of rearranged TCR beta genes was amplified from genomic DNA by a multiplex PCR assay. Amplified TCR beta libraries were sequenced as 87-base-pair reads on the Illumina HiSeq System. Regarding the original processing steps: A later analysis tallied 70 million to 100 million unique TCR beta chains across the 700 or so repertoires, and about 12 million of those chains were shared by two or more donors. Raw reads were error-corrected and collapsed into unique sequences by a nearest-neighbor algorithm in which closely related sequences were merged to remove PCR and sequencing errors. CDR3 sequences were aligned to IMGT reference sequences to assign V, D and J gene segments. Each retained sequence needed at least a six-nucleotide match to both a V gene segment and a J gene segment. A rearrangement counted as productive if the CDR3 had no stop codons and remained in frame with V and J, and every other rearrangement counted as non-productive. Following IMGT convention, CDR3 was defined as the stretch from the second conserved V-encoded cysteine to the conserved J-encoded phenylalanine. Sequences without an unambiguous match to a single V gene segment were excluded from the earlier analysis of a few hundred of the donors. An earlier analysis of 550 to 650 of the donors classified V segments as functional when productive rearrangements were above 56.7% and as segregating when the standard deviation between donors was above 5%. A statistical classification framework was built for diagnosing cytomegalovirus status from the catalog of TCR beta chain sequences. V and J gene assignment, in a later analysis, came from comparing TCR nucleotide sequences with IMGT/GENE-DB human TR gene sequences. In a later analysis, CDR3 sequences and most-parsimonious VDJ recombination scenarios were assigned using the TCRdist pipeline. In a later analysis, every TCR beta chain was defined by the combination of its CDR3 amino acid sequence and its V-gene family, and reads without a unique V-gene family were dropped. A later analysis removed 592 highly shared, low-generation-probability nucleotide sequences to deal with suspected cross-contamination and a sequencing artifact. In a later analysis, a clonal expansion index was calculated for each public chain from normalized within-repertoire ranks of inferred template counts. In a later analysis, generation probabilities were computed using a VDJ recombination model fitted to out-of-frame rearrangements, and the results were checked against IGoR. Hypergeometric tests were used in a later analysis to score TCR-TCR, TCR-HLA and TCR-CMV co-occurrence, with a repertoire-size bias correction applied to the TCR pairs. To estimate false discovery rates, a later analysis permuted the HLA or CMV assignments 20 times. In a later analysis, co-occurring TCRs were grouped using DBSCAN, and TCRdist sequence similarity was added for clustering within HLA-allele-positive subsets. Co-occurrence clustering excluded repertoires with fewer than 30,000 or more than 120,000 public chains, plus five with anomalous nucleotide sharing. In TCRdb, the immuneACCESS table is reduced to in-frame sequences with V and J assigned. These tables do not hold every clone; where another copy was compared, an unresolved V gene accounts for under half, and the others remain unexplained. That table supplies the V and J calls and clone size; D and trimming were determined from the DNA. The sample has 150,000 to 200,000 clones on record, around 75% of them singletons. The biggest ten clones account for approximately 0.4% of the sample.

The sample was PBMCs. The sequence came from a male donor in good health and CMV-seropositive. This chain is built from TRBV5-1 and TRBJ1-1; TRBD1 is a possible D gene, resting on 5 matching bases. The CDR3 reads as follows: CASSLVGGANTEAFF. The base sequence is TGCGCCAGCAGCTTGGTCGGGGGAGCGAACACTGAAGCTTTCTTT.